Sequencing of this T cell receptor beta chain was carried out in a study of CD8+ T cells in alopecia areata (dated by TCRdb to 2017 to 2018). Regarding the complete study: The treated patients took part in an open-label pilot trial in which moderate-to-severe alopecia areata was treated with oral tofacitinib at 5 to 10 mg twice daily. immunoSEQ multiplex PCR using 35 Vbeta forward primers and 13 Jbeta reverse primers was used to amplify TCRbeta CDR3 regions. To study T cell clonal expansion in alopecia areata, the researchers applied high-throughput TCRbeta sequencing to both the C3H/HeJ mouse model and human patients. In humans, TCRbeta sequencing was performed on scalp tissue and on sorted CD4+ and CD8+ peripheral blood T cells from healthy controls and from patients with patchy or totalis/universalis alopecia areata. Scalp clonality was compared across normal scalp (n=4), patchy alopecia areata scalp (n=8), and alopecia totalis/universalis scalp (n=8). RNA was obtained with the PAXgene miRNA kit for fixed scalp, the miRNeasy kit for PBMCs, and the RNeasy kit for mouse skin. Biopsies were taken from tofacitinib-treated patients at baseline and at 4 and 24 weeks of treatment, and a later scalp biopsy was taken in several of the tofacitinib-treated patients. Patients received tofacitinib for 6 to 18 months and were then followed off drug for 6 months to check for delayed response and recurrence.

The time point label of this sample denotes: baseline before oral tofacitinib. Peripheral blood and lesional scalp punch biopsies were obtained from patients with alopecia areata. PBMCs were isolated by density centrifugation and stained for CD3, CD4 and CD8, after which CD4+ and CD8+ T cells were sorted on a FACSAria. Turning to this clone: Which antigen it targets is not known. No base quality values were provided; no much bigger clone lies one nucleotide off.

The library was generated by the immunoSEQ multiplex PCR assay. RNA was extracted from all samples and reverse transcribed into cDNA as template for TCR sequencing. SuperScript III was used to make first-strand cDNA, primed with a 2:1 mix of oligo-dT and random hexamers. A synthetic immune receptor repertoire was used to measure amplification bias, and any remaining bias was corrected computationally. As for the authors' bioinformatics: After raw reads were preprocessed to remove errors, the CDR3 was defined following IMGT conventions as running from the conserved cysteine to phenylalanine. Clonality was computed by normalizing Shannon entropy by log2 of the number of productive unique TCRs and subtracting the result from 1. CD4 or CD8 identity of scalp clones was inferred by cross-referencing scalp TCRbeta sequences with sorted blood CD4 and CD8 repertoires. Sourced from immuneACCESS, this table was stored by TCRdb with only in-frame sequences that have V and J called. A share of the clones is absent; for the studies checked, an unresolved V gene accounts for under half, and the remainder has no known explanation. From that table come the V and J calls and clone size; the DNA was used to work out D and trimming. A total of 140,000 or so clones appear in this sample, 51% of them only once. Clones ranked in the top ten supply approximately 1% of the sample.

Overall study results and their limits: Higher clonality and more expanded CD8+ clones were observed in lesional scalp than in normal scalp, particularly in alopecia totalis/universalis, a finding suggestive of antigenic drive. Shared TCR sequences between patients were less evident than in mice, which may be partly attributable to HLA diversity in the patient population. Unlike mouse skin, which is dominated by gammadelta T cells, normal human skin has resident alphabeta T cells that are also sequenced, and this complicates analysis of the scalp TCR repertoire.

From a lookup of the germline V gene (reference sequence), CDR1 and CDR2 are PRHDT and FYEKMQ. V trim: 5 bases; J trim: 5 bases; unmatched bases: 7. From its cysteine to its phenylalanine, the CDR3 spans 15 amino acids. Only the CDR3 region is kept as DNA, spanning 45 bases read in frame from base 1. This TCR came from a human donor with alopecia areata. The sequencing here drew on CD4+ T cells sorted from blood, taken at week 0. Recombination joined TRBV13 with TRBJ1-4, with 8 middle bases fitting TRBD1. The CDR3 in this case is CASSLRTGINEKLFF. The sequence in DNA is TGTGCCAGCAGCCTCCGGACAGGGATAAATGAAAAACTGTTTTTT.